These 12 T cell receptor beta chains originate from one sample sequenced in a study of PD-1 blockade in classical Hodgkin lymphoma. Relapse after autologous stem cell transplantation occurred in every patient, and brentuximab vedotin exposure varied. Here immunoSEQ multiplex PCR was the method, and the copy in TCRdb shows in-frame clones only, minus some. Among about 40,000 clones, more than 75% were seen once, and the ten largest hold around 9.7%. The source was peripheral blood mononuclear cells (PBMCs), collected at baseline. All receptors come from a human donor with classical Hodgkin lymphoma.

V usage is TRBV7-9 and J usage is TRBJ1-2, with a tentative D call TRBD1 (6 bases). The ends were cut back, 1 base at V and 4 bases at J, with 16 bases in the middle. Germline V lookup: CDR1 SEHNR, CDR2 FQNEAQ (reference sequence). The CDR3 length is 16 residues. The CDR3 DNA reads as TGTGCCAGCAGCTTAGATACGGGGGCGGTGGGCTATGGCTACACCTTC. Amino acids: CASSLDTGAVGYGYTF.

The chain links TRBV6-5 to TRBJ1-2; a weak D match, TRBD1 (5 bases). Per germline, CDR1 MNHEY and CDR2 SVGAGI. Trimming removed 8 bases at V and 4 bases at J, with 17 bases between. The CDR3 has 14 amino acids. The CDR3 DNA reads as TGTGCCAGCGGTTTAGTGGGGGAAGGCTATGGCTACACCTTC. It is translated as CASGLVGEGYGYTF.

Here the CDR3 DNA reads TGTGCCAGCAGCGCTGACCCCTGGACAGGTGGGACGGGTGGCTACACCTTC. Residues: CASSADPWTGGTGGYTF. This rearrangement joins TRBV27 to TRBJ1-2, with TRBD1 matching 7 bases. The CDR3 covers 17 residues. Germline CDR1 reads MNHEY; CDR2 reads SMNVEV (reference sequence). Trimming at V came to 6 bases and at J to 7 bases, leaving 20 bases not matched to a gene.

The sample holds one count of this clone. This sequence joins TRBV6-6 and TRBJ2-7, with 8 bases aligning to TRBD2. The trim removed 7 bases at V and 0 bases at J, leaving 8 bases unmatched. Germline-derived CDR1 and CDR2 are MNHNY and SVGAGI (reference sequence). The CDR3 is 15 amino acids. The CDR3 protein is CASKRGSGASYEQYF. CDR3 coding DNA: TGTGCCAGCAAGCGTGGTAGCGGGGCCTCCTACGAGCAGTACTTC.

The J gene is TRBJ1-1, the V gene TRBV7-9; D gene unclear. V lost 7 bases and J 0 bases, leaving 9 bases between the germline ends. The CDR3 contains 13 residues. Germline CDR1 SEHNR, CDR2 FQNEAQ (reference sequence). CDR3 sequence (DNA): TGTGCCAGCACCCCAAGTCTGAACACTGAAGCTTTCTTT. Its protein is CASTPSLNTEAFF.

The gene calls are TRBV19 and TRBJ1-2; D gene uncertain. The ends were cut back, 2 bases at V and 1 base at J, with 5 bases in the middle. This CDR3 has 13 residues. In germline, CDR1 is LNHDA, CDR2 SQIVND (reference sequence). The CDR3 bases are TGTGCCAGTAGTATATCCTATAACTATGGCTACACCTTC. Its translation: CASSISYNYGYTF. The whole variable domain, filled in from reference TRBV19 and TRBJ1-2, reads DGGITQSPKYLFRKEGQNVTLSCEQNLNHDAMYWYRQDPGQGLRLIYYSQIVNDFQKGDIAEGYSVSREKKESFPLTVTSAQKNPTAFYLCASSISYNYGYTFGSGTRLTVV.

The chain has TRBV27 and TRBJ2-4; D not certain. Germline V gene sequence: CDR1 MNHEY, CDR2 SMNVEV (reference sequence). This CDR3 is 14 amino acids long. V was shortened by 6 bases and J by 0 bases, with 9 bases between the two germline ends. Here the CDR3 DNA reads TGTGCCAGCAGCCTCTCTCTAGCCAAAAACATTCAGTACTTC. It yields the protein CASSLSLAKNIQYF.

The V and J genes are TRBV6-6 and TRBJ1-1; D is unclear. The CDR3 extends over 15 amino acids. Germline CDR1 reads MNHNY; CDR2 reads SVGAGI (reference sequence). Between the trimmed V and J ends, which lost 3 bases and 1 base, there was a span of 12 bases. CDR3 residues: CASSYPSTGNTEAFF. The CDR3, as DNA: TGTGCCAGCAGTTATCCTTCGACGGGGAACACTGAAGCTTTCTTT.

The chain carries TRBV9 and TRBJ2-3, with TRBD1 identical over 9 bases. The CDR3 sequence is 15 residues long. Germline V CDR1 and CDR2: SGDLS, YYNGEE. J lost 5 bases, V lost 3 bases, and 7 bases had no gene match. CDR3 in amino acids: CASSAGTGKGDTQYF. In nucleotides, the CDR3 is TGTGCCAGCAGCGCCGGGACAGGGAAAGGAGATACGCAGTATTTT.

The rearrangement uses TRBV7-7 and TRBJ2-5, with D possibly being TRBD1 (6 bases). Trimming removed 0 bases from V and 4 bases from J, with 9 bases in between. The CDR3 has 14 amino acids. Germline-derived CDR1 and CDR2 are SSHAT and FNYEAQ (reference sequence). This CDR3 reads CASSLAQGRETQYF. The CDR3 nucleotides read TGTGCCAGCAGCTTAGCGCAGGGGCGAGAGACCCAGTACTTC.

The chain links TRBV7-6 to TRBJ2-3; D possibly matches TRBD1 or TRBD2 (5 bases each). Germline CDR1 is SGHVS and CDR2 is FNYEAQ. The CDR3 has 14 amino acids. The V end was cut by 6 bases, the J end by 6 bases, with 16 bases between. The CDR3 region has the DNA TGTGCCAGCAGACCTTACGGGGCGAGGGATACGCAGTATTTT. Translating gives CASRPYGARDTQYF.

The rearrangement uses TRBV27 and TRBJ1-1; 8 bases fit TRBD1. Unmatched junction bases numbered 8, after V lost 7 bases and J lost 1 base. This CDR3 region has 15 residues. Per germline, CDR1 MNHEY and CDR2 SMNVEV (reference sequence). The CDR3 DNA reads as TGTGCCAGCAACTTTGCAGGGGGCAGGAACACTGAAGCTTTCTTT. Its protein is CASNFAGGRNTEAFF.